These T cell receptor beta chains were read from a single sample in a study of OX40 agonist ivuxolimab in advanced cancers. Clones were sequenced by immunoSEQ multiplex PCR, and TCRdb holds only the in-frame ones, with some missing. The sample includes 50,000 to 75,000 clones, roughly nine tenths of them seen just once. Sequenced material: CD4+ or CD8+ T cells sorted from blood, taken in a trial of the OX40 agonist ivuxolimab. Receptors were obtained from an adult with an advanced solid tumor such as melanoma, head and neck, liver or kidney cancer. Each CDR3 is given with its conserved first and last residue. The order of the fields is clone size, J gene, V gene, D gene, CDR3 length, CDR3 DNA, CDR3 protein. D genes are given only for firm matches. Size is stated for part of the rows, as once, few or many counts, or as a class when the clone is expanded.

NA	TRBJ1-5	TRBV6-5	NA	13	TGTGCCAGCAGCCCGGGACACAATCAGCCCCAGCATTTT	CASSPGHNQPQHF
NA	TRBJ1-1	TRBV7-8	TRBD1	14	TGTGCCAGCAGCCTAGTAGGACAGGACACTGAAGCTTTCTTT	CASSLVGQDTEAFF
NA	TRBJ1-1	TRBV19	NA	13	TGTGCCAGTAGTTCCAGGGATCTCCCTGAAGCTTTCTTT	CASSSRDLPEAFF
NA	TRBJ2-3	TRBV5-6	TRBD2	14	TGTGCCAGCAGCTGGCGGGGGGACACAGATACGCAGTATTTT	CASSWRGDTDTQYF
NA	TRBJ2-5	TRBV4-3	NA	15	TGCGCCAGCAGCCAAGATCGTGGACTCCGGGATACCCAGTACTTC	CASSQDRGLRDTQYF
NA	TRBJ2-5	TRBV7-2	TRBD1	13	TGTGCCAGCAGCTCCGACAGGGGGGAGACCCAGTACTTC	CASSSDRGETQYF
once	TRBJ1-1	TRBV7-9	TRBD1	16	TGTGCCATCCTACCGGGACAGACATGGCGGGGCACTGAAGCTTTCTTT	CAILPGQTWRGTEAFF
NA	TRBJ1-1	TRBV28	NA	18	TGTGCCAGCAGTTTAGGCGGGGACCCTCATAGGTTTCATGCTGAAGCTTTCTTT	CASSLGGDPHRFHAEAFF
once	TRBJ2-5	TRBV7-8	TRBD1	14	TGTGCCAGCAGCCGCGACAGGGGAAGAGGGACCCAGTACTTC	CASSRDRGRGTQYF
NA	TRBJ1-2	TRBV4-3	NA	16	TGCGCCAGCAGCCCAATGGATACGGGGAACAACTATGGCTACACCTTC	CASSPMDTGNNYGYTF
once	TRBJ1-2	TRBV29-1	NA	15	TGCAGCGTTGAGGCCCTCACAGGGCCAGCCTATGGCTACACCTTC	CSVEALTGPAYGYTF
NA	TRBJ1-2	TRBV6-6	TRBD1	14	TGTGCCAGCAGTCACGGGACAGTAGAACATGGCTACACCTTC	CASSHGTVEHGYTF
once	TRBJ2-3	TRBV20-1	NA	11	TGCAGTGCTACTGGGGGTGAAGCGCAGTATTTT	CSATGGEAQYF
NA	TRBJ2-1	TRBV7-3	NA	15	TGTGCCAGCAGCTTATCGGGACCTAATAACAATGAGCAGTTCTTC	CASSLSGPNNNEQFF
NA	TRBJ2-1	TRBV5-1	TRBD2	17	TGCGCCAGCAGCTTGGCGCACGGGACTAGGTCCTACAATGAGCAGTTCTTC	CASSLAHGTRSYNEQFF
NA	TRBJ1-6	TRBV30	NA	13	TGTGCCTGGAGTGTCCGGGAAAATTCACCCCTCCACTTT	CAWSVRENSPLHF
NA	TRBJ1-2	TRBV19	TRBD1	14	TGTGCCAGTAGTCAGACAGGGGGCGAGTATGGCTACACCTTC	CASSQTGGEYGYTF
NA	TRBJ2-7	TRBV6-5	NA	13	TGTGCCAGCAGCCGACAGGACTCCTACGAGCAGTACTTC	CASSRQDSYEQYF
NA	TRBJ2-3	TRBV29-1	NA	14	TGCAGCGTTGAGGGGGAGGTCTCCACAGATACGCAGTATTTT	CSVEGEVSTDTQYF
NA	TRBJ1-5	TRBV19	NA	14	TGTGCCAGTAGTAAAGTAAGAGGGAACCAGCCCCAGCATTTT	CASSKVRGNQPQHF
NA	TRBJ1-2	TRBV29-1	NA	15	TGCAGCGCCGCCGCCCTGACGCCCCCCAACTATGGCTACACCTTC	CSAAALTPPNYGYTF
NA	TRBJ2-7	TRBV6-4	NA	14	TGTGCCAGCAGTCAACAGACGGGGCCCTACGAGCAGTACTTC	CASSQQTGPYEQYF
NA	TRBJ1-1	TRBV6-5	NA	14	TGTGCCAGCAGCCGGGGACGTAAGAACACTGAAGCTTTCTTT	CASSRGRKNTEAFF
NA	TRBJ2-7	TRBV4-1	TRBD2	19	TGCGCCAGCAGCCCACAGGGGATGTTAGCGGGAGGGCCCCCCTACGAGCAGTACTTC	CASSPQGMLAGGPPYEQYF
NA	TRBJ2-7	TRBV5-4	TRBD2	16	TGTGCCAGCAGCTCAGGACTAGCGGGCACAGCCTACGAGCAGTACTTC	CASSSGLAGTAYEQYF
NA	TRBJ2-1	TRBV11-3	TRBD2	16	TGTGCCAGCAGCCCCGGGACTAGCGGGAGAACGAATGAGCAGTTCTTC	CASSPGTSGRTNEQFF
NA	TRBJ2-3	TRBV4-3	NA	15	TGCGCCAGCAGCCAAGATTTACGGAGCACAGATACGCAGTATTTT	CASSQDLRSTDTQYF
NA	TRBJ1-4	TRBV7-2	NA	15	TGTGCCAGCAGTCCCCTGGGGACGATTAATGAAAAACTGTTTTTT	CASSPLGTINEKLFF
few	TRBJ1-5	TRBV7-9	NA	12	TGTGCCAGCAGCCCCGGGGGAGGGCCCCAGCATTTT	CASSPGGGPQHF
NA	TRBJ2-1	TRBV7-6	NA	13	TGTGCCAGCAGCCAACAGGAGGGTAATGAGCAGTTCTTC	CASSQQEGNEQFF
NA	TRBJ1-1	TRBV12-5	NA	13	TGTGCTAGTGGTCTAGAACCGGACACTGAAGCTTTCTTT	CASGLEPDTEAFF
NA	TRBJ1-5	TRBV5-5	TRBD1	14	TGTGCCAGCAGCCCGGGGACAGGGATCCAGCCCCAGCATTTT	CASSPGTGIQPQHF
NA	TRBJ2-7	TRBV12-5	TRBD2	19	TGTGCTAGTGCCTCACTAACCGGGACTAGCGGGAGACTTTTCTACGAGCAGTACTTC	CASASLTGTSGRLFYEQYF
NA	TRBJ2-7	TRBV6-1	TRBD1	17	TGTGCCAGCAGTGAACTCGCGACCAGGGGGCGATTGGGCGAGCAGTACTTC	CASSELATRGRLGEQYF
NA	TRBJ1-6	TRBV7-8	NA	17	TGTGCCAGCAGCTTCCGATCAGGGAGGGTAGGACGGTCACCCCTCCACTTT	CASSFRSGRVGRSPLHF
NA	TRBJ2-1	TRBV28	TRBD1	15	TGTGCCAGCAGTTTATCCAGCTACACAGGGGTTGAGCAGTTCTTC	CASSLSSYTGVEQFF
NA	TRBJ1-5	TRBV18	NA	13	TGTGCCAGCGCTCCCGGAGGAAATCAGCCCCAGCATTTT	CASAPGGNQPQHF
NA	TRBJ1-4	TRBV5-6	NA	15	TGTGCCAGCAGCTCCACGAGGGGCTCTAATGAAAAACTGTTTTTT	CASSSTRGSNEKLFF
NA	TRBJ2-5	TRBV18	NA	13	TGTGCCAGCTCGTCGACCCTCCAAGAGACCCAGTACTTC	CASSSTLQETQYF